Listed here is a single T cell receptor beta chain. How the authors handled the data: Estimation of nucleated cell counts was performed using reference gene primer amplification. TCRdb keeps only in-frame clones here, not all; method: immunoSEQ multiplex PCR. V and J calls and clone size are those listed in that table; D and trimming were worked out from the DNA. The sample lists some 140,000 clones; about 89% were seen once. V gave up 4 bases and J gave up 8 bases, with 16 bases separating them. Germline V gives CDR1 SGDLS, CDR2 YYNGEE. The CDR3 extends over 15 amino acids. This entry comes from a study of blood T cell repertoires in COVID-19.

Specimen: peripheral blood. V is TRBV9 and J is TRBJ1-6; TRBD1 is a possible D gene (6 bases). The sequence was collected from a man between 45 and 60 years old with acute or convalescent COVID-19. CDR3 DNA: TGTGCCAGCAGCCCAGAGGGGGGGCAGGATTCACCCCTCCACTTT. Its protein is CASSPEGGQDSPLHF. Full variable domain (rest looked up from reference TRBV9 and TRBJ1-6): DSGVTQTPKHLITATGQRVTLRCSPRSGDLSVYWYQQSLDQGLQFLIQYYNGEERAKGNILERFSAQQFPDLHSELNLSSLELGDSALYFCASSPEGGQDSPLHFGNGTRLTVT.